Below are 6 T cell receptor beta chains sequenced from a single sample in a study of CXCR3-negative and CXCR3-positive naive CD8 T cells. With UMI labels, 5' RACE was used to prepare the TRB cDNA libraries. TCRdb re-called the 5' RACE reads; one entry per CDR3 protein, DNA not given. The sample totals 4,000 or so distinct CDR3 sequences. The sample taken for sequencing was naive CXCR3- CD8+ T cells from blood. The sample's subset: CD45RO-CCR7+CD27+CD95- naive CD8+ T cells lacking CXCR3 (TNR3-). These receptors all come from a human donor in good health. Some clones in this sample may be carry-over from other donors' samples.

This clonotype is identified as medium-sized from frequency. The genes are TRBV6-2 or TRBV6-3 and TRBJ2-1. Germline V gene lookup returns CDR1 MNHEY and CDR2 SVGEGT. This CDR3 spans 13 amino acids. CDR3 sequence: CASSYSSYNEQFF.

This clonotype is called medium-sized (0.01 to 0.1%) based on its frequency. The gene calls are TRBV7-9 and TRBJ1-1; TCRdb proposes TRBD1, but this gene call is untestable without DNA. The CDR3 sequence is 18 residues long. Germline-derived CDR1 and CDR2 are SEHNR and FQNEAQ (reference sequence). CDR3 protein: CASSSSHRGGQANTEAFF.

This sequence joins TRBV20-1 and TRBJ2-7; the TCRdb D gene call, TRBD2, has no DNA to confirm it. CDR1 DFQATT and CDR2 SNEGSKA come from the germline V gene (reference sequence). The CDR3 spans 12 residues. CDR3 sequence reads: CSAAGLGYEQYF.

This clonotype is deemed medium-sized by its frequency. The gene calls are TRBV29-1 and TRBJ1-1. This CDR3 comprises 12 residues. Germline CDR1 SQVTM, CDR2 ANQGSEA. The CDR3 loop is CSVERTNTEAFF.

This clonotype is classed as medium-sized by frequency. This chain's CDR3 is CASSQGDHAGSGANVLTF. V is TRBV14 and J is TRBJ2-6; TCRdb returns TRBD2, unconfirmable since there is no DNA. CDR3 length: 18 amino acids. Germline loops: CDR1 SGHDN, CDR2 FVKESK. Looking up the rest from reference TRBV14 and TRBJ2-6 gives the full variable domain: EAGVTQFPSHSVIEKGQTVTLRCDPISGHDNLYWYRRVMGKEIKFLLHFVKESKQDESGMPNNRFLAERTGGTYSTLKVQPAELEDSGVYFCASSQGDHAGSGANVLTFGAGSRLTVL.

V usage is TRBV2 and J usage is TRBJ2-2; the D call from TCRdb, TRBD1, cannot be confirmed without DNA. CDR3 size: 12 residues. CDR1 is SNHLY, CDR2 FYNNEI, per germline. CDR3 in amino acids: CVEQAETGELFF.